The rows below give T cell receptor beta chains drawn from one sample of a study of T cell repertoires in cytomegalovirus infection. MiXCR was run by TCRdb on the reads, yielding one entry per CDR3 protein. The sample lists around 750,000 distinct CDR3 sequences; less than 35% were seen once. Their antigens remain unidentified. Sequencing was performed on cultured CD8+ T cells from PBMCs, taken from culture after CMV antigen stimulation. Every receptor here comes from a human donor in good health (CMV status not recorded). Some clones in this sample may be carry-over from other donors' samples. The conserved cysteine and the conserved F or W are not part of the CDR3 here. Fields, in order: V gene, CDR3 protein.

V gene: TRBV27; CDR3 protein: ASSLWAGNSPLH
V gene: TRBV2; CDR3 protein: ASRDGPETQY
V gene: TRBV12-3/TRBV12-4; CDR3 protein: ASSGETGGRGENIQY
V gene: TRBV7-6; CDR3 protein: ASSDRGPTGELF
V gene: TRBV6-2/TRBV6-3; CDR3 protein: ASSYFIRGQANYGYT
V gene: TRBV6-6; CDR3 protein: ASSYSSGGPGTDTQY
V gene: TRBV5-1; CDR3 protein: ASSTGTENTEAF
V gene: TRBV9; CDR3 protein: ASSVNTGGDGYT
V gene: TRBV9; CDR3 protein: ASSVATSRPTDTQY
V gene: TRBV7-6; CDR3 protein: ASSKSSYNEQF
V gene: TRBV5-4; CDR3 protein: ASSRPEGGRETQY
V gene: TRBV7-6; CDR3 protein: ACTREETQY
V gene: TRBV7-6; CDR3 protein: ASSLRVSGNTIY
V gene: TRBV9; CDR3 protein: ASRGFADGIGNTIY
V gene: TRBV7-8; CDR3 protein: ASSFKGRGTGELF
V gene: TRBV4-1; CDR3 protein: ASSQNALKGEAF
V gene: TRBV7-9; CDR3 protein: ASAGPPSNQPQH
V gene: TRBV5-5; CDR3 protein: ASSWMQGTYNEQF
V gene: TRBV7-6; CDR3 protein: ASSLVFGDGTGELF
V gene: TRBV7-6; CDR3 protein: ASSLGIDRQETQY
V gene: TRBV13; CDR3 protein: ASSTRGAEDTQY
V gene: TRBV6-5; CDR3 protein: ASSSGSSAPVGLH
V gene: TRBV20-1; CDR3 protein: SARGGLEEASSYNEQF